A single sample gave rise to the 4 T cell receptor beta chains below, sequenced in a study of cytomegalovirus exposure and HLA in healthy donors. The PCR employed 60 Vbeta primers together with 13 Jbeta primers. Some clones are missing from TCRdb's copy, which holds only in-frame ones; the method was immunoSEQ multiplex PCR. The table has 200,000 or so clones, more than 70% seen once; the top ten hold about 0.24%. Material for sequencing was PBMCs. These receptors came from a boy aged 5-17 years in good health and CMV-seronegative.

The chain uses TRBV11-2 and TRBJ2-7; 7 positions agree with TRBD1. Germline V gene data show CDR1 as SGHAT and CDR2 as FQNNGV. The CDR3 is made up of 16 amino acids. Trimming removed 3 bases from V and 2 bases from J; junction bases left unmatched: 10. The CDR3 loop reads CASSFRTGTVAYEQYF. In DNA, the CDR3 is TGTGCCAGCAGCTTTAGGACCGGGACAGTGGCCTACGAGCAGTACTTC.

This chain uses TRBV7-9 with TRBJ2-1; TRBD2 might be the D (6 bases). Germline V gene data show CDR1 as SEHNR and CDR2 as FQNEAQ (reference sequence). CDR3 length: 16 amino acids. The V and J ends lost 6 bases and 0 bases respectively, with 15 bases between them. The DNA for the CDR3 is TGTGCCAGCAGTCAACCCGGGACTGACTCCTACAATGAGCAGTTCTTC. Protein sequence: CASSQPGTDSYNEQFF.

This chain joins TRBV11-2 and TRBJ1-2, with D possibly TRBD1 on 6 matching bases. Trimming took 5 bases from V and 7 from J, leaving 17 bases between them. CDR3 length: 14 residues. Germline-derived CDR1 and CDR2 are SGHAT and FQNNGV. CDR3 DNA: TGTGCCAGCAGCCCTGGGGGCAGGGTGGCTGGCTACACCTTC. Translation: CASSPGGRVAGYTF.

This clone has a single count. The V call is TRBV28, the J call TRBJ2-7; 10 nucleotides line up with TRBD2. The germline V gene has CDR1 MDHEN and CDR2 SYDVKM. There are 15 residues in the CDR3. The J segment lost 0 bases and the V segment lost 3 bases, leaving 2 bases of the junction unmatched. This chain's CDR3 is CASSFRTSGSYEQYF. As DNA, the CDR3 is TGTGCCAGCAGTTTTCGGACTAGCGGCTCCTACGAGCAGTACTTC.